This T cell receptor beta chain was retrieved from a study of Graves' ophthalmopathy and Graves' hyperthyroidism. Background on the study: The collection of peripheral blood took place at initial diagnosis, before any treatment. Whole-study results and caveats: Blood also contained most of the expanded thyroid clonotypes above 0.001 frequency.

Losses at the gene ends were 1 base for V and 7 bases for J; bases not matched to a gene: 4. This CDR3 comprises 15 residues. Per germline, CDR1 MDHEN and CDR2 SYDVKM. Someone took the PBMCs out of more than 9 ml of fresh peripheral blood. TCR beta CDR3 amplification used RNA transcripts. First-round RT-PCR used HTBI primers; second-round multiplex PCR followed. TCRdb processed the multiplex PCR reads anew with MiXCR; each CDR3 protein has one entry. The sample records roughly 420,000 distinct CDR3 sequences, around 20% being singletons. In its sample, this clonotype was seen many times. The antigen remains unidentified.

This receptor was taken from a woman between 18 and 29 years old with stable Graves' hyperthyroidism. The rearrangement joins TRBV28 to TRBJ1-1; TRBD1 aligns across 12 bases. Sequencing used peripheral blood. CDR3 protein: CASSLYGTGGVEAFF. Written as DNA, the CDR3 is TGTGCCAGCAGTTTATATGGGACAGGGGGCGTTGAAGCTTTCTTT.